This entry lists 19 T cell receptor beta chains sequenced from one sample in a study of vaccination effects on CD4 cells after COVID-19. Sequenced by immunoSEQ multiplex PCR; TCRdb stores in-frame clones only, minus some. The repertoire includes 75,000 or so clones, over 75% of them detected once, and over 0.95% sits in the top ten. These receptors' targets are unknown. Viral peptide pools were used in the ViraFEST assay to expand antigen-specific CD4+ T cells, and sequencing came afterward. At the end of 9 to 11 days of culture, CD4+ T cells were isolated. Everyone in the study got two shots of either the BNT162b2 or mRNA-1273 vaccine. The sequencing here drew on CD4+ T cells from PBMCs cultured with HCoV-OC43 spike peptides, taken after COVID-19 vaccination. Subset specified: HCoV-OC43 spike overlapping peptide pool stimulation. The receptors derive from a human donor who received a COVID-19 vaccine.

This chain connects TRBV7-3 to TRBJ2-1; 11 nucleotides match TRBD2. CDR1 and CDR2 from the germline V gene are SGHTA and FQGTGA. J lost 3 bases, V lost 6 bases, and 4 bases had no gene match. The CDR3 extends over 15 amino acids. This CDR3 reads CASSSSGGDYNEQFF. In DNA, the CDR3 is TGTGCCAGCAGTAGTAGCGGGGGGGACTACAATGAGCAGTTCTTC.

This chain links TRBV19 with TRBJ1-5; TRBD1 is a possible D gene (5 bases). Trimming stripped 3 bases from V and 2 bases from J, with 20 bases between. CDR3 size: 18 residues. The germline V gene encodes CDR1 LNHDA and CDR2 SQIVND (reference sequence). In DNA form, the CDR3 reads TGTGCCAGTAGTATGGCTCAGTTGAAGGGGATAGGCAATCAGCCCCAGCATTTT. Its translation is CASSMAQLKGIGNQPQHF. Together with reference TRBV19 and TRBJ1-5, the CDR3 gives the full variable domain: DGGITQSPKYLFRKEGQNVTLSCEQNLNHDAMYWYRQDPGQGLRLIYYSQIVNDFQKGDIAEGYSVSREKKESFPLTVTSAQKNPTAFYLCASSMAQLKGIGNQPQHFGDGTRLSIL.

This clone was seen a handful of times. This sequence joins TRBV11-2 and TRBJ1-1, with unresolved D. The V and J ends lost 5 bases and 5 bases respectively, with 12 bases between them. The CDR3 has 13 amino acids. The germline V gene has CDR1 SGHAT and CDR2 FQNNGV. The CDR3 coding sequence is TGTGCCAGCAGCCCTCCATCAATAACTGAAGCTTTCTTT. Its translation: CASSPPSITEAFF.

This clone was detected only a few times. The rearrangement links TRBV7-2 to TRBJ2-3, with 10 positions matching TRBD1. This CDR3 comprises 16 residues. The ends lost 5 bases at V and 3 bases at J; junction bases unmatched: 8. Germline CDR1 and CDR2: SGHTA and FQGNSA. The CDR3: CASSPPGQGWTDTQYF. CDR3 sequence (DNA): TGTGCCAGCAGCCCACCGGGACAGGGGTGGACAGATACGCAGTATTTT.

This clone has only a few counts. The CDR3 spells CASRDPNSPLHF. In nucleotides, the CDR3 is TGTGCCAGCAGAGACCCGAATTCACCCCTCCACTTT. The chain is built from TRBV6-5 and TRBJ1-6; D not certain. Germline CDR1 and CDR2: MNHEY and SVGAGI. This CDR3 contains 12 residues. Trimming removed 6 bases from V and 7 bases from J, with 7 bases in between.

The rearrangement links TRBV6-5 to TRBJ1-2, with 7 bases matching TRBD1. Germline loops: CDR1 MNHEY, CDR2 SVGAGI. V gave up 6 bases and J gave up 8 bases; unmatched junction bases: 9. The CDR3 consists of 13 residues. CDR3: CASSNRGTSGYTF. CDR3 nucleotides: TGTGCCAGCAGCAACAGGGGTACTAGCGGCTACACCTTC.

This clone was recorded a few times. The V and J genes are TRBV4-2 and TRBJ1-5; possible D gene TRBD1, 6 bases. The CDR3 sequence is 14 residues long. The germline V gene encodes CDR1 LGHNA and CDR2 YNFKEQ. V lost 5 bases to trimming and J lost 5 bases, with 13 bases between them. The CDR3 loop reads CASSSEGGDQPQHF. The CDR3 region has the DNA TGTGCCAGCAGCTCAGAAGGGGGAGATCAGCCCCAGCATTTT.

The chain combines TRBV3-1 (or the pseudogene TRBV3-2) with TRBJ2-1, with 15 bases identical to TRBD2. Germline CDR1 reads LGHDT; CDR2 reads YNNKEL (reference sequence). This CDR3 spans 16 amino acids. The J segment lost 4 bases and the V segment lost 6 bases, leaving 4 bases of the junction unmatched. The CDR3 region has the DNA TGTGCCAGCAGTTACGGGACTAGCGGGGGGTACAATGAGCAGTTCTTC. Protein sequence: CASSYGTSGGYNEQFF.

The J gene is TRBJ2-2, the V gene TRBV9; unclear D gene. Trimming pared 5 bases from V and 5 bases from J, leaving 7 bases between. This CDR3 is built from 12 residues. Per the germline V gene, CDR1 is SGDLS and CDR2 is YYNGEE. This chain's CDR3 is CASSWATGELFF. The CDR3 nucleotides are TGTGCCAGCAGTTGGGCAACCGGGGAGCTGTTTTTT.

The V and J genes are TRBV7-2 and TRBJ2-2; 8 nucleotides align to TRBD1. This CDR3 contains 17 residues. Germline V lookup: CDR1 SGHTA, CDR2 FQGNSA. With 5 bases clipped from V and 5 bases from J, the junction kept 13 bases outside the gene matches. CDR3 nucleotide sequence: TGTGCCAGCAGCCTAATGGGTCCCGGGACAGGAACCGGGGAGCTGTTTTTT. Its translation is CASSLMGPGTGTGELFF. Variable domain in full (rest from reference TRBV7-2 and TRBJ2-2): GAGVSQSPSNKVTEKGKDVELRCDPISGHTALYWYRQSLGQGLEFLIYFQGNSAPDKSGLPSDRFSAERTGGSVSTLTIQRTQQEDSAVYLCASSLMGPGTGTGELFFGEGSRLTVL.

To note about this clone: Other DNA sequences of this sample code for an identical CDR3. This chain links TRBV27 with TRBJ1-1; D is unclear. Germline CDR1 and CDR2: MNHEY and SMNVEV (reference sequence). The CDR3 is 13 amino acids. V was cut by 2 bases and J by 1 base, with 5 bases left in between. The CDR3 region is CASSLRGNTEAFF. In nucleotides, the CDR3 is TGTGCCAGCAGTTTACGTGGGAACACTGAAGCTTTCTTT.

The chain has TRBV3-1 (or the pseudogene TRBV3-2) and TRBJ1-5; no definite D call. The CDR3 runs to 15 residues. Germline CDR1 LGHDT, CDR2 YNNKEL (reference sequence). Trimming pared 3 bases from V and 3 bases from J, leaving 12 bases between. The CDR3 loop is CASSQGRGLNQPQHF. The CDR3 region has the DNA TGTGCCAGCAGCCAGGGAAGAGGGCTCAATCAGCCCCAGCATTTT.

J is TRBJ2-2 and V is TRBV5-1, with D tentatively TRBD1 or TRBD2 (5 bases each). CDR1 is SGHRS, CDR2 YFSETQ, per germline. V lost 4 bases to trimming and J lost 7 bases, with 32 bases between them. This CDR3 has 20 residues. This chain's CDR3 is CASSPLAAGFGSGPVGELFF. The DNA of the CDR3 is TGCGCCAGCAGCCCACTTGCCGCTGGATTTGGGTCGGGGCCTGTCGGGGAGCTGTTTTTT.

In DNA form, the CDR3 reads TGTGCCACCAGTGATTTTGAAGCAGGGGATCAAGAGACCCAGTACTTC. It yields the protein CATSDFEAGDQETQYF. V usage is TRBV24-1 and J usage is TRBJ2-5, with D possibly TRBD1 on 6 matching bases. Trimming took off 1 base at V and 2 bases at J, with 13 bases between the two ends. CDR1 and CDR2 from the germline V gene are KGHDR and SFDVKD. CDR3 length: 16 residues.

This chain uses TRBV19 with TRBJ2-6; D not certain. Trimming pared 2 bases from V and 1 base from J, leaving 6 bases between. In germline, CDR1 is LNHDA, CDR2 SQIVND (reference sequence). The CDR3 extends over 15 amino acids. The CDR3 DNA is TGTGCCAGTAGTATAAGTGGTTCTGGGGCCAACGTCCTGACTTTC. Translating it yields CASSISGSGANVLTF.

The rearrangement uses TRBV7-2 and TRBJ2-7; TRBD2 matches 10 bases. Germline assignment: CDR1 SGHTA and CDR2 FQGNSA. The CDR3 totals 15 residues. Losses at the gene ends were 5 bases for V and 0 bases for J; bases not matched to a gene: 4. The CDR3 DNA is TGTGCCAGCAGCCTACTAGCGGGGAACTCCTACGAGCAGTACGTC. Translated: CASSLLAGNSYEQYV.

This chain uses TRBV29-1 with TRBJ2-5, with 7 bases identical to TRBD1. The CDR3 contains 12 residues. Per germline, CDR1 SQVTM and CDR2 ANQGSEA. Unmatched junction bases numbered 7, after V lost 7 bases and J lost 5 bases. CDR3 in DNA: TGCAGCGGGAACAGGGGTCGCGAGACCCAGTACTTC. It yields the protein CSGNRGRETQYF.

The CDR3 DNA sequence: TGTGCCAGCATATATCTGGGGGCCAGGGGGGACTATGGCTACACCTTC. As protein: CASIYLGARGDYGYTF. The chain recombines TRBV3-1 (or the pseudogene TRBV3-2) with TRBJ1-2; the match to TRBD1 covers 7 bases. The length of the CDR3 is 16 residues. V lost 7 bases and J lost 3; bases outside the gene matches: 14. The germline V gene encodes CDR1 LGHDT and CDR2 YNNKEL (reference sequence).

The chain recombines TRBV18 with TRBJ1-2; no reliable D call. Germline CDR1 reads KGHSH; CDR2 reads LQKENI. This CDR3 has 12 amino acids. V was clipped by 2 bases and J by 4 bases, with 5 bases between them. As DNA, the CDR3 is TGTGCCAGCTCACCAGAAATCTATGGCTACACCTTC. Its translation: CASSPEIYGYTF.